What follows are 11 T cell receptor beta chains derived from one specimen sequenced in a study of shared clonotypes between healthy human individuals. The data were produced by immunoSEQ multiplex PCR, yet TCRdb's version contains in-frame clones alone and is incomplete. Among roughly 1 million clones, approximately 70% were seen once, and the ten largest hold around 1.4%. The sequenced sample consisted of memory CD4+ T cells sorted from blood. Stated subset: CD45RA-negative fraction. The source of these receptors is a man between 18 and 35 years old in good health.

On this clone: Other DNA sequences in this specimen translate into the identical CDR3. V and J are TRBV28 and TRBJ1-5; D unclear. Trimming removed 6 bases at V and 2 bases at J, with 11 bases between. Germline values: CDR1 MDHEN, CDR2 SYDVKM. This CDR3 spans 14 amino acids. Written as DNA, the CDR3 is TGTGCCAGCAGGCCTTTAAGCGGCAATCAGCCCCAGCATTTT. Translation gives CASRPLSGNQPQHF.

The gene calls are TRBV9 and TRBJ2-1, with 10 bases identical to TRBD2. Germline CDR1 and CDR2: SGDLS and YYNGEE. The CDR3 contains 15 residues. V trimming: 0 bases; J trimming: 8 bases; junction bases outside the gene matches: 5. The CDR3, as DNA: TGTGCCAGCAGCGTAGCTCTAGCGGGAGAAGATGAGCAGTTCTTC. Translated: CASSVALAGEDEQFF.

This clone was counted a few times. The chain uses TRBV28 and TRBJ2-6, with a possible D match to TRBD1 (6 bases). Trimming pared 5 bases from V and 2 bases from J, leaving 10 bases between. The CDR3 has 15 amino acids. CDR1 and CDR2 (germline): MDHEN, SYDVKM. The CDR3 sequence is CASSQGFPGANVLTF. CDR3 in DNA: TGTGCCAGCAGTCAGGGGTTCCCTGGGGCCAACGTCCTGACTTTC.

The V call is TRBV18, the J call TRBJ1-1, with D uncertain. The CDR3 is 12 amino acids. Trimming took off 8 bases at V and 3 bases at J, with 10 bases between the two ends. Germline CDR1 KGHSH, CDR2 LQKENI. This CDR3 is CASMTVYTEAFF. The CDR3 nucleotides are TGTGCCAGCATGACGGTTTACACTGAAGCTTTCTTT.

Remarks on this clone: The DNA is omitted, as the CDR3 cannot be located on it reliably, and the CDR3 follows TCRdb's listing. The CDR3 sequence: CASSFFGQGFDNQPQHF. V gene TRBV27 combines with J gene TRBJ1-5; TRBD1, the table's D call, was not compared with the DNA. Germline CDR1 reads MNHEY; CDR2 reads SMNVEV (reference sequence). The CDR3 length is 17 residues, termini included.

As to this clone: Other nucleotide sequences in the sample specify the same CDR3. The chain uses TRBV30 and TRBJ2-5; the D gene could be TRBD1 or TRBD2 (5 bases each). The CDR3 runs 14 residues. Trimming left V 0 bases short and J 1 base short, with 9 bases between. The germline V gene encodes CDR1 GTSNPN and CDR2 SVGIG (reference sequence). The CDR3 nucleotides read TGTGCCTGGAGTGTTGGGGGATCCCAAGAGACCCAGTACTTC. It is translated as CAWSVGGSQETQYF.

This rearrangement joins TRBV27 to TRBJ1-2, with 7 bases lining up with TRBD1. The junction had 8 bases not matched to a gene; V was cut back by 6 bases and J by 1 base. Germline values: CDR1 MNHEY, CDR2 SMNVEV (reference sequence). This CDR3 spans 15 amino acids. The DNA for the CDR3 is TGTGCCAGCAGACAACTGGGACAGAATAACTATGGCTACACCTTC. Translation gives CASRQLGQNNYGYTF.

This chain joins TRBV5-4 and TRBJ1-2; tentatively, D is TRBD1 (5 bases). This CDR3 contains 15 residues. Germline V gives CDR1 SGHNT, CDR2 YYREEE (reference sequence). V was shortened by 0 bases and J by 3 bases, with 12 bases between the two germline ends. The CDR3: CASSLDSGHDYGYTF. For the CDR3, the DNA is TGTGCCAGCAGCTTGGATAGCGGACATGACTATGGCTACACCTTC.

The V call is TRBV28, the J call TRBJ2-7; 8 bases fit TRBD1. The germline V gene encodes CDR1 MDHEN and CDR2 SYDVKM. Unmatched junction bases numbered 5, after V lost 8 bases and J lost 5 bases. The CDR3 runs 12 residues. The CDR3 DNA sequence: TGTGCCAGCGGGACAGGCTGGGACGAGCAGTACTTC. The encoded protein is CASGTGWDEQYF.

In nucleotides, the CDR3 is TGTGCCATCAGTGTCCGCACAGATACGCAGTATTTT. Translation: CAISVRTDTQYF. The V and J genes are TRBV10-3 and TRBJ2-3, with D hard to call. This CDR3 is 12 amino acids long. Trimming cost V 4 bases and J 1 base, with 3 bases left between them. CDR1 is ENHRY and CDR2 is SYGVKD in the germline V gene.

On this clone: This specimen includes other DNA sequences encoding the same CDR3. J is TRBJ2-2 and V is TRBV30; the D is unclear. The CDR3 loop spans 14 amino acids. V shed 0 bases and J shed 2 bases, with 7 bases lying between them. CDR1 and CDR2 (germline): GTSNPN, SVGIG (reference sequence). CDR3: CAWSVNLNTGELFF. CDR3 coding DNA: TGTGCCTGGAGTGTAAACTTAAACACCGGGGAGCTGTTTTTT. Variable domain in full (rest from reference TRBV30 and TRBJ2-2): SQTIHQWPATLVQPVGSPLSLECTVEGTSNPNLYWYRQAAGRGLQLLFYSVGIGQISSEVPQNLSASRPQDRQFILSSKKLLLSDSGFYLCAWSVNLNTGELFFGEGSRLTVL.